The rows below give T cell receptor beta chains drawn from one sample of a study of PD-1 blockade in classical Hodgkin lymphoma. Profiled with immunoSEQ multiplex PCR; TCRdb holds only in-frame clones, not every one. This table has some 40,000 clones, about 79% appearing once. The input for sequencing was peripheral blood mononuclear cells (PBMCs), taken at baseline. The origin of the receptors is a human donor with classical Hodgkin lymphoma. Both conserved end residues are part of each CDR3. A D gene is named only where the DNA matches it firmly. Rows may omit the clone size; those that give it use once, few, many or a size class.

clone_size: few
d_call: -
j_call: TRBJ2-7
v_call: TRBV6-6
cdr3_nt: TGTGCCAGCAGTTACTCGAGGCAATCCTACGAGCAGTACTTC
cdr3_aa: CASSYSRQSYEQYF

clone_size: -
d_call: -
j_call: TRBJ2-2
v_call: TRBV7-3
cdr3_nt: TGTGCCAGCAGCTTAGGGGCCGGGGAGCTGTTTTTT
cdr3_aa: CASSLGAGELFF

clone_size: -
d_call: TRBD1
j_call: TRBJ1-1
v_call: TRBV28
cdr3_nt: TGTGCCAGCGGGGGGGACAGGTCGAAACGCAAGGCTTTCTTT
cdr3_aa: CASGGDRSKRKAFF

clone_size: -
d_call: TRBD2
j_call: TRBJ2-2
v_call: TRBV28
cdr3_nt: TGTGCCAGCAGTTTATTCCTCAGCGGGAGGGTCAAGAACACCGGGGAGCTGTTTTTT
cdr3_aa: CASSLFLSGRVKNTGELFF

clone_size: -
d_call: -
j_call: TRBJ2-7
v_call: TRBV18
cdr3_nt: TGTGCCAGCTCACCTCCCGGCGGGGCTGCGGATCTTTTACAGTACTTC
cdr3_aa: CASSPPGGAADLLQYF

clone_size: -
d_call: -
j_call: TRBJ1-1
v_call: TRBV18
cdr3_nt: TGTGCCAGCTCCCGAGGGGGGAACACTGAAGCTTTCTTT
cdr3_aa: CASSRGGNTEAFF

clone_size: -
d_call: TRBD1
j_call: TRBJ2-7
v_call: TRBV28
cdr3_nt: TGTGCCAGCAGTCGAGGACAGGGGGATGGCGAGCAGTACTTC
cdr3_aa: CASSRGQGDGEQYF

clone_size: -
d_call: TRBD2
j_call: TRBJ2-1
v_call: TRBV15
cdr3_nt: TGTGCCACCAGCCTAGCGGGGCGCCTGCAGTTCTTC
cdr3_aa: CATSLAGRLQFF

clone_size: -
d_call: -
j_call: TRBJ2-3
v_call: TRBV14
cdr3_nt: TGTGCCAGCAGCCAAGAACGGCGCGGAGTCCCAGATACGCAGTATTTT
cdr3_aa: CASSQERRGVPDTQYF

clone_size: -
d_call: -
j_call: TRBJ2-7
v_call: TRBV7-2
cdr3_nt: TGTGCCAGCAGCTTATTTCCAGGAACCTACGAGCAGTACTTC
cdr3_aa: CASSLFPGTYEQYF

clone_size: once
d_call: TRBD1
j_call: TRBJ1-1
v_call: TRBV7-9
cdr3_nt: TGTGCCAGCAGCTTCCCTGACAGGGGAAACACTGAAGCTTTCTTT
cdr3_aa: CASSFPDRGNTEAFF

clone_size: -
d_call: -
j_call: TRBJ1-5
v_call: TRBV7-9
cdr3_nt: TGTGCCAGCAGTTCGACCAATCAGCCCCAGCATTTT
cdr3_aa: CASSSTNQPQHF

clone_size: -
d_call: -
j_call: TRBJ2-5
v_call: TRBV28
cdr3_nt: TGTGCCAGCAGTTCCCAGGGCCTGGGAAGGACCCAGTACTTC
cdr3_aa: CASSSQGLGRTQYF

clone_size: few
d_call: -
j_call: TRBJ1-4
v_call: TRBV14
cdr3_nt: TGTGCCAGCAGCCACTCAGGAGAAAAACTGTTTTTT
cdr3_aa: CASSHSGEKLFF

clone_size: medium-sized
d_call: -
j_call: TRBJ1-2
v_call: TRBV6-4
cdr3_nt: TGTGCCAGAACCCTAACCATTGGGGGAATCGATGGCTACACCTTC
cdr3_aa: CARTLTIGGIDGYTF

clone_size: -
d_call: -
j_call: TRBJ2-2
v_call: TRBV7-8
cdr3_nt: TGTGCCAGCAGCTTAAGGCAGGGAATTACCGGGGAGCTGTTTTTT
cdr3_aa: CASSLRQGITGELFF

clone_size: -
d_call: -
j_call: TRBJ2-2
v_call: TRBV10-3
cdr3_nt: TGTGCCATCAGTGATAACGGCTGGAACACCGGGGAGCTGTTTTTT
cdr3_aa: CAISDNGWNTGELFF

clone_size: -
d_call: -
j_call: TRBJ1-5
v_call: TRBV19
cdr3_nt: TGTGCCAGTAAGGCGCAGGGGACATATAGCAATCAGCCCCAGCATTTT
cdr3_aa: CASKAQGTYSNQPQHF

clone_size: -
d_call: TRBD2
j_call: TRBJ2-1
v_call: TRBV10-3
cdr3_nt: TGTGCCATCGGGCTAGCGGGAGATGAGCAGTTCTTC
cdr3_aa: CAIGLAGDEQFF

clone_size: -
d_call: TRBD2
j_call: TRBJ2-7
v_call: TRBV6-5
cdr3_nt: TGTGCCAGCAGTTACTCAGTTCCGGCTAGCGGGACTGGGCAGTACTTC
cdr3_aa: CASSYSVPASGTGQYF

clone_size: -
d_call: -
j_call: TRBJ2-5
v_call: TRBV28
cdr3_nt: TGTGCCAGCACTACCAGGGGCTACCAAGAGACCCAGTACTTC
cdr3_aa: CASTTRGYQETQYF

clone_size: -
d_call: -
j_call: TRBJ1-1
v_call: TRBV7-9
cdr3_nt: TGTGCCAGCAGCCCTGTACAGGGTGAAGCTTTCTTT
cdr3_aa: CASSPVQGEAFF

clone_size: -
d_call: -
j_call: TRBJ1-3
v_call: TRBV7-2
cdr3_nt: TGTGCCAGCAGCTTAGTCGAGACAGTAGGAAACACCATATATTTT
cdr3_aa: CASSLVETVGNTIYF

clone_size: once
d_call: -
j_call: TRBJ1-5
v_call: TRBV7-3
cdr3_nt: TGTGCCAGCAGTCCGGGTGTAAATCAGCCCCAGCATTTT
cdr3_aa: CASSPGVNQPQHF

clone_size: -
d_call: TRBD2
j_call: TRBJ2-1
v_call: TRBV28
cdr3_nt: TGTGCCAGCAGTCCAAAGCGGGGGGGCCATGAGCAGTTCTTC
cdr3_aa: CASSPKRGGHEQFF

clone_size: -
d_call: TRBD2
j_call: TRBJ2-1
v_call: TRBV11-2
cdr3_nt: TGTGCCAGCAGCTTAGAAGCGGGATGGGTGGAGCAGTTCTTC
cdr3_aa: CASSLEAGWVEQFF

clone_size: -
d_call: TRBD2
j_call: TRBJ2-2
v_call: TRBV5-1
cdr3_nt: TGCGCCAGCAGCTTAGGCGGGAGAAGCACCGGGGAGCTGTTTTTT
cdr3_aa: CASSLGGRSTGELFF

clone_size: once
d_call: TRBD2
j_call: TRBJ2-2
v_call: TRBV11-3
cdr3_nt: TGTGCCAGCAGCGAAGGACTAGCGGGAAACACCGGGGAGCTGTTTTTT
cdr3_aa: CASSEGLAGNTGELFF

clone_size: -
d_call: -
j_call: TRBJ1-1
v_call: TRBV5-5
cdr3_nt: TGTGCCAGCAGCTTCCATGCGACAGACTACACTGAAGCTTTCTTT
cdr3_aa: CASSFHATDYTEAFF

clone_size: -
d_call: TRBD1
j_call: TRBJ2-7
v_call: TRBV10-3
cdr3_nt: TGTGCCATCAGTGAGTCGAGGAGGACAGGGACTTCGGCCCCCTACGAGCAGTACTTC
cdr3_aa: CAISESRRTGTSAPYEQYF

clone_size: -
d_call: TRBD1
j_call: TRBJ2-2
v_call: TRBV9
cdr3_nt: TGTGCCAGCAGCGTACGGTCTCGGGACAGGACGAACACCGGGGAGCTGTTTTTT
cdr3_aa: CASSVRSRDRTNTGELFF

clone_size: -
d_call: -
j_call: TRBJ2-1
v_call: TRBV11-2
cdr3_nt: TGTGCCAGCAGCTACAGGGAGAGGCCCCCGAGGAATGAGCAGTTCTTC
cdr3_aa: CASSYRERPPRNEQFF

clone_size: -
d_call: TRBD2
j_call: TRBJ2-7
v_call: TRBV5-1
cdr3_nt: TGCGCCAGCAGCTCCAGGACTAGCGGACAGACAGAGCAGTACTTC
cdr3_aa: CASSSRTSGQTEQYF

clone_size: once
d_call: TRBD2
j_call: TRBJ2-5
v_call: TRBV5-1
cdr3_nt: TGCGCCAGCAGCGATGGACTAGCGGGAGGTGAGACCCAGTACTTC
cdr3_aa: CASSDGLAGGETQYF

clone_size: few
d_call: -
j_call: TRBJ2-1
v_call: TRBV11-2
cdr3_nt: TGTGCCAGCAGCCCCAGGTCGGAGAATGAGCAGTTCTTC
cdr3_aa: CASSPRSENEQFF

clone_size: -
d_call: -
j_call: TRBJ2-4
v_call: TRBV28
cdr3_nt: TGTGCCAGCACCTCGCTTCCTAGCTTAAAGGACATTCAGTACTTC
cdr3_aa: CASTSLPSLKDIQYF

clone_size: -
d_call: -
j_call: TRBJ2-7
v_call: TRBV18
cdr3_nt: TGTGCCAGCTCACCGGGACAAGACTACGAGCAGTACTTC
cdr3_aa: CASSPGQDYEQYF

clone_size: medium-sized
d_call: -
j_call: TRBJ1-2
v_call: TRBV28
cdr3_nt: TGTGCCAGCAGTTTTTGGGGTCTTGGCTACACCTTC
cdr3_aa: CASSFWGLGYTF

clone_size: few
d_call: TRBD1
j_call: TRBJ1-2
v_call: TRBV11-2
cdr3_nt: TGTGCCAGCAGCAAAGACGCCGGGACAGGGGGCTATGGCTACACCTTC
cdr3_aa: CASSKDAGTGGYGYTF

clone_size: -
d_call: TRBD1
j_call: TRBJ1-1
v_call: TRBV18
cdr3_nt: TGTGCCAGCTCGAGGACAGGGGATACGAACACTGAAGCTTTCTTT
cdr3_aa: CASSRTGDTNTEAFF

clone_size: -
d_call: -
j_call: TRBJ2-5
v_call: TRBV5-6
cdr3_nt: TGTGCCAGCAGCTTGCTGGGGGAGACCCAGTACTTC
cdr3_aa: CASSLLGETQYF

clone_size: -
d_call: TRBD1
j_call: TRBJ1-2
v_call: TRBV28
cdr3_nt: TGTGCCAGCACCCTCGGACAGGGGAACTATGGCTACACCTTC
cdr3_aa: CASTLGQGNYGYTF

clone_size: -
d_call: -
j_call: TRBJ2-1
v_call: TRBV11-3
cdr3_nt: TGTGCCAGCAGCTTAGAAGCATGGAGCTCCCCTGAGCAGTTCTTC
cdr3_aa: CASSLEAWSSPEQFF

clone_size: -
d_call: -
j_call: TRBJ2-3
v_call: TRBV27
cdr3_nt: TGTGCCAGCAGCCCTAACCCTACCTTGGGAGCAGATACGCAGTATTTT
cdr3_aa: CASSPNPTLGADTQYF

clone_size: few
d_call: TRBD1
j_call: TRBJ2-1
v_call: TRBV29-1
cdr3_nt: TGCAGCGTTGAAGATACCAGGGGGCCCTACAATGAGCAGTTCTTC
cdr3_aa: CSVEDTRGPYNEQFF

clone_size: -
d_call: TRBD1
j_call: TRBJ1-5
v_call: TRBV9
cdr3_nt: TGTGCCAGCAGCCTACAGGGGTTTCAGCCCCAGCATTTT
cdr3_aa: CASSLQGFQPQHF

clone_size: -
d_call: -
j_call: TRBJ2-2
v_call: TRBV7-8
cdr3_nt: TGTGCCAGCAGCCAAGTTGGCGGGGAGCTGTTTTTT
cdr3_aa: CASSQVGGELFF

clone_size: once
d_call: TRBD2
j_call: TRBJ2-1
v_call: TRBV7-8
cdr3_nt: TGTGCCAGCAGCTTTAAGGGACTAGCCTTGAATGAGCAGTTCTTC
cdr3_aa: CASSFKGLALNEQFF

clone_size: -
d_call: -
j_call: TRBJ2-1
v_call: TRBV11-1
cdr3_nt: TGTGCCAGCAGCTTTCGACTAGATCTCTACAATGAGCAGTTCTTC
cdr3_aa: CASSFRLDLYNEQFF

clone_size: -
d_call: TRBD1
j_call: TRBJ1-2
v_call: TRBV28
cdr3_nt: TGTGCCAGCAGTTTCACAGACAGGGACCATGGCTACACCTTC
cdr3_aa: CASSFTDRDHGYTF

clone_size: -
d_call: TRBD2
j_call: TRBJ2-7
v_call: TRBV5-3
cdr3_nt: TGTGCCAGCAGCCAAGCTAGTAGCGGGGTTGAGCAGTACTTC
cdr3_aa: CASSQASSGVEQYF

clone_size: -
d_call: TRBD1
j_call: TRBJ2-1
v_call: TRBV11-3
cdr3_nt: TGTGCCAGCAGCAAAAGGGGGCAGGGGGACAATGAGCAGTTCTTC
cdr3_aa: CASSKRGQGDNEQFF

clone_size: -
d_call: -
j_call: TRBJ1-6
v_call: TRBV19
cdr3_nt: TGTGCCAGTAGTATAACCACCAGGGAATCCCTCCACTTT
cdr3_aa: CASSITTRESLHF

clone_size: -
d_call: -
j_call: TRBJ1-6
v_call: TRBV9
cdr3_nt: TGTGCCAGCAGCGTAGAATCTGGGTCCAATTCACCCCTCCACTTT
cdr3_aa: CASSVESGSNSPLHF

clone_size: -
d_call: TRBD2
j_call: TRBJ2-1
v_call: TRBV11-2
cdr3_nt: TGTGCCAGCAGCTTAGATTGGCTAGCGGGAGGCGAGCAGTTCTTC
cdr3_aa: CASSLDWLAGGEQFF

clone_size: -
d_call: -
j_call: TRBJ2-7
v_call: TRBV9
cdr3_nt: TGTGCCAGCAGCGCTGACACCGGGACCACCTACGAGCAGTACTTC
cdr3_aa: CASSADTGTTYEQYF

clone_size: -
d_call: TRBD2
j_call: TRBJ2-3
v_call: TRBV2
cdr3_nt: TGTGCCAGCAGGAAGACTAGAGCGGGAGCCACAGATACGCAGTATTTT
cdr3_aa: CASRKTRAGATDTQYF

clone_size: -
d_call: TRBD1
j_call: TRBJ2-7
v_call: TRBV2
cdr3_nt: TGTGCCAGCAGTACAGGGGCCTACGAGCAGTACTTC
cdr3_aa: CASSTGAYEQYF

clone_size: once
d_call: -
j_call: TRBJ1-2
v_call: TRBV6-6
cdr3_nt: TGTGCCAGCAGTTACCCCCAGGCCAACTATGGCTACACCTTC
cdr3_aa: CASSYPQANYGYTF

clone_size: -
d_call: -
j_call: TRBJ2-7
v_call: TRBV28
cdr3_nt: TGTGCCAGCAATGTGGCGGGGAACTCCTACGAGCAGTACTTC
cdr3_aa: CASNVAGNSYEQYF